These 24 T cell receptor beta chains were all obtained from the same sample, sequenced in a study of cytomegalovirus exposure and HLA in healthy donors. This PCR relied on a set of 60 Vbeta primers and 13 Jbeta primers. Measured with immunoSEQ multiplex PCR; TCRdb has only the in-frame clones, and not every one. The table lists approximately 110,000 clones, about four fifths of them singletons. Input material: PBMCs. The source of these receptors is a woman between 18 and 30 years old in good health and CMV-seropositive.

The V and J genes are TRBV11-2 and TRBJ2-1; TRBD2 agrees at 12 bases. Unmatched junction bases numbered 6, after V lost 5 bases and J lost 7 bases. Germline lookup yields CDR1 SGHAT and CDR2 FQNNGV. This CDR3 has 15 amino acids. The CDR3 coding sequence is TGTGCCAGCAGCGAGCCGGGACTAGCGGGTAATGAGCAGTTCTTC. Translating it yields CASSEPGLAGNEQFF.

The chain couples TRBV4-1 to TRBJ2-1, with D hard to call. The CDR3 is 15 residues long. Germline assignment: CDR1 MGHRA and CDR2 YSYEKL. Trimming left V 5 bases short and J 4 bases short, with 15 bases between. DNA for the CDR3: TGCGCCAGCAGCAGTAGCAGCCTGAATTACAATGAGCAGTTCTTC. This codes for CASSSSSLNYNEQFF.

This chain joins TRBV6-5 and TRBJ1-2; the match to TRBD1 covers 8 bases. The CDR3 is 16 amino acids. CDR1 and CDR2 from the germline V gene are MNHEY and SVGAGI. Trimming at V came to 0 bases and at J to 7 bases, leaving 10 bases not matched to a gene. CDR3 coding DNA: TGTGCCAGCAGTTACTCCAGAAGGACAGGGAGAGGTGGCTACACCTTC. Encoded protein: CASSYSRRTGRGGYTF.

The genes are TRBV5-1 and TRBJ2-3; 12 bases match TRBD1. J lost 3 bases, V lost 7 bases, and 9 bases had no gene match. Germline-derived CDR1 and CDR2 are SGHRS and YFSETQ. The CDR3 is made up of 16 amino acids. CDR3 in DNA: TGCGCCAGCTCCCATGGGGACAGGGGGCTTACAGATACGCAGTATTTT. It translates to CASSHGDRGLTDTQYF.

This rearrangement joins TRBV7-3 to TRBJ1-2; 8 nucleotides line up with TRBD1. Germline V gene sequence: CDR1 SGHTA, CDR2 FQGTGA. The CDR3 extends over 16 amino acids. V lost 5 bases to trimming and J lost 4 bases; unmatched junction nucleotides: 12. The CDR3 DNA reads TGTGCCAGCAGCCGGACGGCGACAGGGGAGGGCTATGGCTACACCTTC. Protein: CASSRTATGEGYGYTF.

As for this clone: Other nucleotide sequences in the sample specify the same CDR3. The chain has TRBV7-6 and TRBJ1-1, with TRBD1 matching 8 bases. Germline CDR1 SGHVS, CDR2 FNYEAQ. The junction had 4 bases not matched to a gene; V was cut back by 2 bases and J by 5 bases. The length of the CDR3 is 14 residues. The CDR3 nucleotides read TGTGCCAGCAGCTTACAGGGGGCATCGACTGAAGCTTTCTTT. Protein product: CASSLQGASTEAFF. Together with reference TRBV7-6 and TRBJ1-1, the CDR3 gives the full variable domain: GAGVSQSPRYKVTKRGQDVALRCDPISGHVSLYWYRQALGQGPEFLTYFNYEAQQDKSGLPNDRFSAERPEGSISTLTIQRTEQRDSAMYRCASSLQGASTEAFFGQGTRLTVV.

About this clone: The junction departs from the called germline gene at one end, perhaps through a read error. The J gene is TRBJ2-7, the V gene TRBV7-7; 8 bases fit TRBD1. The CDR3 contains 14 residues. Germline-derived CDR1 and CDR2 are SSHAT and FNYEAQ (reference sequence). CDR3 region: CASSSGQGANEQYF. The CDR3 coding sequence is TGTGCTAGCAGCTCCGGGCAGGGGGCCAACGAGCAGTACTTC.

This chain joins TRBV7-9 and TRBJ2-5; D possibly corresponds to TRBD2 (5 bases). The ends were cut back, 5 bases at V and 1 base at J, with 23 bases in the middle. Germline loops: CDR1 SEHNR, CDR2 FQNEAQ (reference sequence). The CDR3 spans 18 residues. CDR3 DNA: TGTGCCAGCAGCACCCCGGGGTATCCCCGGTACACCCAAGAGACCCAGTACTTC. Protein product: CASSTPGYPRYTQETQYF. Supplemented by reference TRBV7-9 and TRBJ2-5, the full variable domain reads DTGVSQNPRHKITKRGQNVTFRCDPISEHNRLYWYRQTLGQGPEFLTYFQNEAQLEKSRLLSDRFSAERPKGSFSTLEIQRTEQGDSAMYLCASSTPGYPRYTQETQYFGPGTRLLVL.

This chain links TRBV5-1 with TRBJ2-3, with D possibly TRBD1 on 6 matching bases. V lost 2 bases to trimming and J lost 4 bases, with 8 bases between them. Germline lookup yields CDR1 SGHRS and CDR2 YFSETQ. The CDR3 sequence is 13 residues long. The CDR3 sequence is CASSLEGADTQYF. For the CDR3, the DNA is TGCGCCAGCAGCTTAGAGGGGGCAGATACGCAGTATTTT.

The chain combines TRBV6-6 with TRBJ1-5; D not resolved. There are 15 residues in the CDR3. V gave up 2 bases and J gave up 0 bases, with 8 bases separating them. CDR1 is MNHNY, CDR2 SVGAGI, per germline (reference sequence). The CDR3 DNA reads as TGTGCCAGCAGTTACGGGCCTTATAGCAATCAGCCCCAGCATTTT. Translation: CASSYGPYSNQPQHF.

The J gene is TRBJ2-7, the V gene TRBV5-1, with 13 bases lining up with TRBD2. The CDR3 runs to 15 residues. V gave up 4 bases and J gave up 7 bases; unmatched junction bases: 8. CDR1 and CDR2 (germline): SGHRS, YFSETQ. The CDR3 coding sequence is TGCGCCAGCAGCCAACTAGCGGGAGGGCCCCGGGAGCAGTACTTC. Protein product: CASSQLAGGPREQYF.

This sequence joins TRBV28 and TRBJ1-2; D might be TRBD1 (6 bases). The CDR3 is 16 amino acids. CDR1 and CDR2 from the germline V gene are MDHEN and SYDVKM. The V and J ends lost 2 bases and 4 bases respectively, with 17 bases between them. The DNA for the CDR3 is TGTGCCAGCAGTTTAAAATGGACAGCCGCCGTCTATGGCTACACCTTC. Protein sequence: CASSLKWTAAVYGYTF.

This chain connects TRBV5-1 to TRBJ2-7; 8 positions match TRBD2. The V segment lost 1 base and the J segment 6 bases; nucleotides outside the gene matches: 9. The V gene's germline CDR1 is SGHRS and CDR2 YFSETQ. This CDR3 has 15 amino acids. The CDR3 sequence is CASSLRLAGVGEQYF. Here the CDR3 DNA reads TGCGCCAGCAGCTTGAGGCTAGCGGGCGTGGGCGAGCAGTACTTC.

The chain carries TRBV27 and TRBJ1-4; the D is unclear. V shed 1 base and J shed 5 bases, with 11 bases lying between them. CDR3 length: 15 residues. Germline V gene lookup returns CDR1 MNHEY and CDR2 SMNVEV (reference sequence). The CDR3 reads CASSLFGVGNEKLFF. CDR3 DNA sequence: TGTGCCAGCAGTTTATTCGGGGTCGGCAATGAAAAACTGTTTTTT.

The chain uses TRBV30 and TRBJ1-2; the D gene is possibly TRBD1 (6 bases). The CDR3 sequence is 14 residues long. Germline V gene sequence: CDR1 GTSNPN, CDR2 SVGIG (reference sequence). V was shortened by 3 bases and J by 6 bases, with 17 bases between the two germline ends. This chain's CDR3 is CAWSHPDRPNGYTF. DNA of the CDR3: TGTGCCTGGAGCCACCCTGACAGGCCTAATGGCTACACCTTC.

The V gene is TRBV5-1, the J gene TRBJ2-5; a weak D match, TRBD2 (5 bases). V lost 7 bases, J lost 0 bases, and 19 bases lay in between. The germline gives CDR1 SGHRS, CDR2 YFSETQ. The CDR3 is made up of 16 amino acids. CDR3 region: CASGPLSGAYQETQYF. CDR3 nucleotides: TGCGCCAGCGGTCCCCTGAGCGGAGCGTACCAAGAGACCCAGTACTTC.

This rearrangement joins TRBV6-5 to TRBJ2-1; D is possibly TRBD2 (5 bases). The CDR3 spans 14 residues. The germline V and J ends were trimmed by 4 bases and 1 base, with 8 bases remaining between them. CDR1 MNHEY and CDR2 SVGAGI come from the germline V gene. The CDR3 DNA sequence: TGTGCCAGCAGTTCCGGGGTGTCCTACAATGAGCAGTTCTTC. Translated, it gives CASSSGVSYNEQFF.

J is TRBJ1-2 and V is TRBV7-9; perhaps TRBD1 as D (5 bases). Trimming shortened V by 5 bases and J by 4 bases, and 14 bases separated the two germline ends. This CDR3 spans 14 amino acids. CDR1 and CDR2 (germline): SEHNR, FQNEAQ (reference sequence). The CDR3 sequence: CASSGPTESYGYTF. DNA for the CDR3: TGTGCCAGCAGCGGTCCGACAGAGTCCTATGGCTACACCTTC.

V and J are TRBV27 and TRBJ2-7, with 8 bases matching TRBD2. This CDR3 spans 15 amino acids. Germline V gives CDR1 MNHEY, CDR2 SMNVEV (reference sequence). V lost 5 bases and J lost 2; bases outside the gene matches: 8. The CDR3 nucleotides are TGTGCCAGCAGTGAGACTACGCGGGAGGCCTACGAGCAGTACTTC. Residues: CASSETTREAYEQYF.

This clone was detected once. The chain combines TRBV19 with TRBJ1-2; the D is unclear. The germline CDR1 and CDR2 sequences are LNHDA and SQIVND (reference sequence). The CDR3 length is 13 residues. Trimming removed 1 base at V and 4 bases at J, with 7 bases between. This CDR3 reads CASSIGAAYGYTF. The CDR3 DNA sequence: TGTGCCAGTAGTATAGGGGCCGCCTATGGCTACACCTTC.

The chain is built from TRBV5-6 and TRBJ1-2, with 9 positions matching TRBD1. Germline V gene lookup returns CDR1 SGHDT and CDR2 YYEEEE. CDR3 length: 15 residues. The junction had 9 bases not matched to a gene; V was cut back by 3 bases and J by 6 bases. CDR3 DNA sequence: TGTGCCAGCAGCTCCGCCGGGACAGGGTTTGATGGCTACACCTTC. Amino acids: CASSSAGTGFDGYTF.

The CDR3 protein is CATSRTGFNLLYGYTF. The CDR3 DNA follows: TGTGCCACCAGCAGGACAGGATTCAATCTTCTCTATGGCTACACCTTC. The chain recombines TRBV15 with TRBJ1-2; a possible D gene is TRBD1 (6 bases). Germline-derived CDR1 and CDR2 are LNHNV and YYDKDF (reference sequence). Trimming took 3 bases from V and 4 from J, leaving 18 bases between them. This CDR3 has 16 residues.

The rearrangement joins TRBV7-9 to TRBJ2-7, with 8 bases that match TRBD1. CDR3 size: 14 residues. CDR1 and CDR2 (germline): SEHNR, FQNEAQ (reference sequence). The junction had 10 bases not matched to a gene; V was cut back by 6 bases and J by 6 bases. Here the CDR3 DNA reads TGTGCCAGCAGACATCAGGGGGCTAAAGGCGAGCAGTACTTC. Encoded protein: CASRHQGAKGEQYF. The complete variable domain, with remaining parts taken from reference TRBV7-9 and TRBJ2-7, reads DTGVSQNPRHKITKRGQNVTFRCDPISEHNRLYWYRQTLGQGPEFLTYFQNEAQLEKSRLLSDRFSAERPKGSFSTLEIQRTEQGDSAMYLCASRHQGAKGEQYFGPGTRLTVT.

V is TRBV19 and J is TRBJ2-7; TRBD2 matches 7 bases. V lost 1 base, J lost 7 bases, and 4 bases stayed unmatched. Per germline, CDR1 LNHDA and CDR2 SQIVND (reference sequence). This CDR3 spans 13 amino acids. The CDR3 nucleotides are TGTGCCAGTAGTATAGGGGAGGGGCAGGAGCAGTACTTC. It codes for CASSIGEGQEQYF.